This TCR beta chain was captured in a study of post-analysis software for immune sequencing data. Across the whole study: Disease trajectories encompassed relapsing-remitting, secondary progressive and progressive-relapsing multiple sclerosis. General study results and limits: Co-batched samples clustered tightly together by F measure. Five TRBV segments were significantly more frequent in patients than in controls. TRBV5-6, TRBV5-1 and TRBV20-1 were among these segments. Controls showed significantly higher normalized Chao1 diversity than did multiple sclerosis patients.

TCR beta cDNA libraries included unique molecular identifiers. Some 500,000 cDNA molecules came from around 1 to 9.1 million T cells. MiXCR was run by TCRdb on the PCR reads, yielding one entry per CDR3 protein. The data contain about 540,000 distinct CDR3 sequences, 30% to 40% of them singletons. This clonotype has a handful of counts. Its cognate antigen is unknown. The CDR3 covers 19 residues. After removal of 6 bases from V and 0 bases from J, the junction contained 12 bases not matched to a gene. Sequencing was carried out using blood. The TCR comes from a girl aged 2-17 years with multiple sclerosis. The chain combines TRBV12-3 or TRBV12-4 with TRBJ2-3; TRBD2 aligns across 13 bases. CDR3 residues: CASSPGTSGTALSTDTQYF. The CDR3, as DNA: TGTGCCAGCAGCCCTGGGACTAGCGGGACAGCCCTTAGCACAGATACGCAGTATTTT.